This T cell receptor (beta chain) was observed in a study of monozygotic twins with inflammatory bowel disease. Study conclusions and caveats: Especially with disease activity, IBD patients had fewer clonotypes in common with others than healthy twins did.

TCRdb re-called the 5' RACE reads and gives one entry per CDR3 protein, without DNA. Here the sample table reports around 380,000 distinct CDR3 sequences. As to this clonotype: Its target is unknown.

This CDR3 has 15 residues. Germline V gives CDR1 KGHSH, CDR2 LQKENI. The chain joins TRBV18 to TRBJ2-1; the D gene TCRdb calls, TRBD1, cannot be checked with no DNA. Sequencing was performed on blood. The receptor comes from a human donor with ulcerative colitis or Crohn's disease, or a healthy co-twin of an affected twin (not recorded which). CDR3 sequence: CASSPRDRVYNEQFF.